The 16 T cell receptor beta chains presented below share a single source sample, sequenced in a study of T cell responses to AZD1222 COVID-19 vaccine. Method: immunoSEQ multiplex PCR; TCRdb's copy keeps in-frame clones and lacks some. The sample shows 95,000 to 100,000 clones, nearly 90% of them seen only once. The sequencing used peripheral blood, collected on day 0 of AZD1222 vaccination. The source of these receptors is an adult in good health.

The DNA for the CDR3 is TGTGCCAGCAGTCGCATAGCGGGCAATGAGCAGTTCTTC. This sequence encodes CASSRIAGNEQFF. The chain is built from TRBV14 and TRBJ2-1, with 7 bases identical to TRBD2. The germline V gene encodes CDR1 SGHDN and CDR2 FVKESK. This CDR3 has 13 amino acids. V was clipped by 6 bases and J by 6 bases; unmatched bases: 5. The full variable domain, its missing parts supplied by reference TRBV14 and TRBJ2-1, is EAGVTQFPSHSVIEKGQTVTLRCDPISGHDNLYWYRRVMGKEIKFLLHFVKESKQDESGMPNNRFLAERTGGTYSTLKVQPAELEDSGVYFCASSRIAGNEQFFGPGTRLTVL.

V is TRBV7-2 and J is TRBJ1-3; a possible D gene is TRBD1 (6 bases). The ends were cut back, 5 bases at V and 0 bases at J, with 11 bases in the middle. The germline V gene has CDR1 SGHTA and CDR2 FQGNSA. The CDR3 has 15 amino acids. The CDR3 nucleotides read TGTGCCAGCAGCCCCCCAGGGGTCTCTGGAAACACCATATATTTT. This codes for CASSPPGVSGNTIYF. The whole variable domain, filled in from reference TRBV7-2 and TRBJ1-3, reads GAGVSQSPSNKVTEKGKDVELRCDPISGHTALYWYRQSLGQGLEFLIYFQGNSAPDKSGLPSDRFSAERTGGSVSTLTIQRTQQEDSAVYLCASSPPGVSGNTIYFGEGSWLTVV.

This chain links TRBV6-6 with TRBJ1-5; D gene uncertain. Trimming shortened V by 11 bases and J by 6 bases, and 14 bases separated the two germline ends. The CDR3 runs 12 residues. Germline V gene data show CDR1 as MNHNY and CDR2 as SVGAGI (reference sequence). As DNA, the CDR3 is TGTGCCGCTGCCTCCTGGGGTCAGCCCCAGCATTTT. Protein product: CAAASWGQPQHF.

V gene TRBV6-5 combines with J gene TRBJ1-1; 7 nucleotides align to TRBD1. Germline V lookup: CDR1 MNHEY, CDR2 SVGAGI. The CDR3 runs 12 residues. V trimming: 6 bases; J trimming: 12 bases; junction bases outside the gene matches: 10. As DNA, the CDR3 is TGTGCCAGCAGGCCACCGACAGGGTTATCTTTCTTT. It codes for CASRPPTGLSFF.

The chain has TRBV5-4 and TRBJ1-1, with D possibly TRBD1 on 5 matching bases. The V gene's germline CDR1 is SGHNT and CDR2 YYREEE (reference sequence). V was clipped by 2 bases and J by 2 bases, with 7 bases between them. There are 13 residues in the CDR3. The CDR3 loop is CASSFQGNTEAFF. The CDR3, as DNA: TGTGCCAGCAGCTTTCAGGGTAACACTGAAGCTTTCTTT.

This clone was picked up one time. The genes are TRBV27 and TRBJ1-2; tentatively, D is TRBD1 (5 bases). Germline CDR1 is MNHEY and CDR2 is SMNVEV (reference sequence). There are 15 residues in the CDR3. V lost 0 bases and J lost 2, with 10 bases in between. CDR3 nucleotides: TGTGCCAGCAGTTTATCTACGGGGCGAAACTATGGCTACACCTTC. This gives the protein CASSLSTGRNYGYTF.

This clone appeared a single time. The chain recombines TRBV5-1 with TRBJ2-3; D remains ambiguous. V was trimmed by 0 bases and J by 5 bases, leaving 1 base between them. The germline gives CDR1 SGHRS, CDR2 YFSETQ. The CDR3 spans 11 residues. Here the CDR3 reads CASSLEDTQYF. The CDR3 coding sequence is TGCGCCAGCAGCTTGGAAGATACGCAGTATTTT.

The J gene is TRBJ2-1, the V gene TRBV4-3; D perhaps matches TRBD2 (6 bases). CDR1 and CDR2 (germline): LGHNA, YSLEER. CDR3 size: 13 residues. Deletions cut 8 bases from V and 8 bases from J, with 16 bases between. CDR3 sequence (DNA): TGCGCCAGCCGGGGTGCGGGGCGGGATGAGCAGTTCTTC. The encoded protein is CASRGAGRDEQFF.

This chain links TRBV27 with TRBJ1-2; no reliable D call. V was trimmed by 6 bases and J by 0 bases, leaving 14 bases between them. The germline V gene encodes CDR1 MNHEY and CDR2 SMNVEV (reference sequence). The CDR3 covers 15 residues. CDR3 in DNA: TGTGCCAGCAGAGGCAGGAGTCTTGCTAACTATGGCTACACCTTC. Its protein product is CASRGRSLANYGYTF.

The chain links TRBV5-1 to TRBJ2-7; no firm D call. The CDR3 contains 14 residues. The germline CDR1 and CDR2 sequences are SGHRS and YFSETQ. With 4 bases removed from V and 6 bases from J, the gap between germline ends came to 17 bases. CDR3 nucleotides: TGCGCCAGCAGCCTGCAGGATTTACATACCGAGCAGTACTTC. As protein: CASSLQDLHTEQYF.

This clone was detected only once. CDR3 amino acids: CAWSAKRGFGYTF. The CDR3 DNA follows: TGTGCCTGGAGCGCTAAAAGGGGGTTTGGCTACACCTTC. V gene TRBV30 combines with J gene TRBJ1-2; a possible D gene is TRBD1 (6 bases). This CDR3 has 13 amino acids. V was cut by 3 bases and J by 7 bases, with 15 bases left in between. In germline, CDR1 is GTSNPN, CDR2 SVGIG (reference sequence).

The chain links TRBV7-8 to TRBJ2-7; D is tentatively TRBD1 or TRBD2 (5 bases each). From germline, CDR1 is SGHVS and CDR2 FQNEAQ. With 5 bases removed from V and 4 bases from J, the gap between germline ends came to 27 bases. This CDR3 is 18 amino acids long. The DNA of the CDR3 is TGTGCCAGCAGCCATGTAATTGATTGGCGGGCCAGGGTATACGAGCAGTACTTC. The encoded protein is CASSHVIDWRARVYEQYF.

The J gene is TRBJ1-2, the V gene TRBV2; 10 bases match TRBD1. CDR1 and CDR2 (germline): SNHLY, FYNNEI. The CDR3 length is 15 residues. V gave up 8 bases and J gave up 5 bases; unmatched junction bases: 11. CDR3 in DNA: TGTGCCAGCTTTCTCGGGGACAGGGGTTTTTATGGCTACACCTTC. It codes for CASFLGDRGFYGYTF. Together with reference TRBV2 and TRBJ1-2, the CDR3 gives the full variable domain: EPEVTQTPSHQVTQMGQEVILRCVPISNHLYFYWYRQILGQKVEFLVSFYNNEISEKSEIFDDQFSVERPDGSNFTLKIRSTKLEDSAMYFCASFLGDRGFYGYTFGSGTRLTVV.

This clone appeared once. The V call is TRBV5-6, the J call TRBJ2-7; weak D call: TRBD1 (6 bases). Per germline, CDR1 SGHDT and CDR2 YYEEEE. The V and J ends lost 4 bases and 2 bases respectively, with 10 bases between them. The CDR3 is 13 residues long. DNA for the CDR3: TGTGCCAGCAGCATACAGGGAACCTACGAGCAGTACTTC. Translated: CASSIQGTYEQYF.

V is TRBV19 and J is TRBJ1-1; a weak D match, TRBD1 (6 bases). Germline V CDR1 and CDR2: LNHDA, SQIVND (reference sequence). V was trimmed by 8 bases and J by 4 bases, leaving 20 bases between them. This CDR3 spans 15 amino acids. CDR3 in DNA: TGTGCCAGTTTATCCACGGGGGGGCAGGGCACTGAAGCTTTCTTT. Residues: CASLSTGGQGTEAFF.

V and J are TRBV29-1 and TRBJ1-5; no clear D gene. This CDR3 comprises 12 residues. CDR1 and CDR2 (germline): SQVTM, ANQGSEA. Trimming removed 4 bases at V and 0 bases at J, with 4 bases between. The CDR3 DNA is TGCAGCGTTGGGGATAGCAATCAGCCCCAGCATTTT. Residues: CSVGDSNQPQHF.